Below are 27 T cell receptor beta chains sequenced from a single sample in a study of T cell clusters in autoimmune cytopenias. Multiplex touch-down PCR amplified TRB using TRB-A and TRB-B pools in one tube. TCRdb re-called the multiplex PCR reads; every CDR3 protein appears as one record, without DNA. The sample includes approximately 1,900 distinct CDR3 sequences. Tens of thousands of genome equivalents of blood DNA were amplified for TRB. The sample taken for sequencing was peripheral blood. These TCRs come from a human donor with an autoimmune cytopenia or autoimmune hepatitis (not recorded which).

The chain's CDR3 is CASSPTGYPSNEQFF. This chain joins TRBV7-3 and TRBJ2-1; the D call from TCRdb, TRBD1, cannot be confirmed without DNA. CDR1 is SGHTA and CDR2 is FQGTGA in the germline V gene. The CDR3 has 15 amino acids.

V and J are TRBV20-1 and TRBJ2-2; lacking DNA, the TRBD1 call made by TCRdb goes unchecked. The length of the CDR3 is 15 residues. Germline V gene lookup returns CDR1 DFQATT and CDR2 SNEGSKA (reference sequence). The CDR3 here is CSAPAGAMNTGELFF.

CDR3 amino acids: CASSSGRGENYGYTF. V is TRBV12-1 and J is TRBJ1-2; the TCRdb call, TRBD1, lacks DNA for checking. TRBV12-1 is listed as a pseudogene. The CDR3 runs to 15 residues.

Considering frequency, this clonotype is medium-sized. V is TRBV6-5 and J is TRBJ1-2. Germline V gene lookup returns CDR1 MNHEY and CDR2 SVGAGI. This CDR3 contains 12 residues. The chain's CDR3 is CASRTSSYGYTF.

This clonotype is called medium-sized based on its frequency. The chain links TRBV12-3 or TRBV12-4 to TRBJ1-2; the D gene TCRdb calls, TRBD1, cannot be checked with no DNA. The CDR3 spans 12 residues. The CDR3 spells CASSSRGDGYTF.

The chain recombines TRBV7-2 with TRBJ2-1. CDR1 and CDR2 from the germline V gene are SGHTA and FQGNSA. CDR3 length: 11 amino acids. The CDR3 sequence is CASSLAEEQFF. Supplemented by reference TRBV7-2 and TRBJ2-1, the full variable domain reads GAGVSQSPSNKVTEKGKDVELRCDPISGHTALYWYRQSLGQGLEFLIYFQGNSAPDKSGLPSDRFSAERTGGSVSTLTIQRTQQEDSAVYLCASSLAEEQFFGPGTRLTVL.

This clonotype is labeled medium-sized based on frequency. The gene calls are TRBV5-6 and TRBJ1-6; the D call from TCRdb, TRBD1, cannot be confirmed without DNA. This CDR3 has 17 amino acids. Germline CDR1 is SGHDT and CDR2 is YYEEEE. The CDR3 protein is CASSLGQGLTYNSPLHF.

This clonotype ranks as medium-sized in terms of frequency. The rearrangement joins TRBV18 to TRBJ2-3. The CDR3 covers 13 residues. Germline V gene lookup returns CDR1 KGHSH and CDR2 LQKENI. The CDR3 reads CASSPTSADTQYF.

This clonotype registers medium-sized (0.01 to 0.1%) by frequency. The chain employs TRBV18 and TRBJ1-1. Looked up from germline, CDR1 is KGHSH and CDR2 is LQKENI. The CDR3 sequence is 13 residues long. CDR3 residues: CASSPDMNTEAFF.

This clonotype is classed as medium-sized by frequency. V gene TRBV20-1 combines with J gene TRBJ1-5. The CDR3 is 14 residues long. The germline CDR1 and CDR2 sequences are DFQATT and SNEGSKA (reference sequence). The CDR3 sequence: CSASGPTVDQPQHF.

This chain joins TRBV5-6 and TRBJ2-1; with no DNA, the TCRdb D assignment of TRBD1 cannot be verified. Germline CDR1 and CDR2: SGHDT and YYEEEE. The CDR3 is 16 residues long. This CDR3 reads CASSLVRDRGRHEQFF.

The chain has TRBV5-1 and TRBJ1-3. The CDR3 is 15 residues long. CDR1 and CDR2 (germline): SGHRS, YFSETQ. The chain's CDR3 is CASSLDGSSENTIYF.

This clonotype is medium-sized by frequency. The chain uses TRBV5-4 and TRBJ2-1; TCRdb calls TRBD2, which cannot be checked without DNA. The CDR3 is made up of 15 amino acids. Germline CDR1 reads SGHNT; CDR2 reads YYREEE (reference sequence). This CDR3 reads CASRTMAGGPNEQFF.

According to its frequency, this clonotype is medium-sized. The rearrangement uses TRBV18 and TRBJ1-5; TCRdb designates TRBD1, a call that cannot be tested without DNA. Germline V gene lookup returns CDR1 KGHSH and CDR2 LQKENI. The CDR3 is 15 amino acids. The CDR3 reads CASSQGQGSNQPQHF. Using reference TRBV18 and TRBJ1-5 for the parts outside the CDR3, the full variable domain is NAGVMQNPRHLVRRRGQEARLRCSPMKGHSHVYWYRQLPEEGLKFMVYLQKENIIDESGMPKERFSAEFPKEGPSILRIQQVVRGDSAAYFCASSQGQGSNQPQHFGDGTRLSIL.

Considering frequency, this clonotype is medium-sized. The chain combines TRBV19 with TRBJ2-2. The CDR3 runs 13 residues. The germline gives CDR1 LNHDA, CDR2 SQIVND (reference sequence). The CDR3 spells CASNPSGTGELFF.

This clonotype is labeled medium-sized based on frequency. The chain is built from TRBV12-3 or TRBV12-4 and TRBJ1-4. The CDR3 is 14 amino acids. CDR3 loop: CASSSLNGYEKLFF.

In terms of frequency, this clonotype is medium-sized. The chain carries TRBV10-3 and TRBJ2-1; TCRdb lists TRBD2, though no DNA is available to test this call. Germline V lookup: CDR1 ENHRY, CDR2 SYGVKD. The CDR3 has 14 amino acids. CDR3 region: CAISESWRGNEQFF.

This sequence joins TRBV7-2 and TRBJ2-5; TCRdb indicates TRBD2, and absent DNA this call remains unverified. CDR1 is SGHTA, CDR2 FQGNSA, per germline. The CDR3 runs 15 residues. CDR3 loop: CASSLAVAAEGTQYF.

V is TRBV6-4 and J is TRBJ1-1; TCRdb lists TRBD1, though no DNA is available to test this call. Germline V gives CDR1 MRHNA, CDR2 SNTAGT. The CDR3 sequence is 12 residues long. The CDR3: CASSASGGEAFF.

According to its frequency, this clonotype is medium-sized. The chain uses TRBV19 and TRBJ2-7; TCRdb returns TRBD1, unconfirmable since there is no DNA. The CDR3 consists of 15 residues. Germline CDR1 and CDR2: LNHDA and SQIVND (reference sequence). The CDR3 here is CASRLSGTTSHEQYF.

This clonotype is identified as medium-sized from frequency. The CDR3 sequence is CASSAGLAGGGKHF. This rearrangement joins TRBV12-3 or TRBV12-4 to TRBJ2-4; TCRdb lists TRBD2, though no DNA is available to test this call. The CDR3 covers 14 residues.

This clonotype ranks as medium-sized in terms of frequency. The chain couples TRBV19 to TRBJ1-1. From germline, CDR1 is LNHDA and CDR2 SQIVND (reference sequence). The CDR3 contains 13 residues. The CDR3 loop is CASNFGSNTEAFF.

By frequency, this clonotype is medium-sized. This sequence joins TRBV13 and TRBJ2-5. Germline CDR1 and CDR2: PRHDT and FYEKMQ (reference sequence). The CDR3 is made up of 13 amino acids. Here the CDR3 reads CASSLGQKETQYF.

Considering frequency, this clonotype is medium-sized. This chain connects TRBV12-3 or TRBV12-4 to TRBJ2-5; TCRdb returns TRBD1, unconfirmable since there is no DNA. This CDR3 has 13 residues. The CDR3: CASSLRSAETQYF.

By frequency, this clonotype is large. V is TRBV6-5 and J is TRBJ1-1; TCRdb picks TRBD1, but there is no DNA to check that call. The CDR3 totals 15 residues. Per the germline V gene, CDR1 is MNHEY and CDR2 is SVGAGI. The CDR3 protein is CASTQPGTGNTEAFF.

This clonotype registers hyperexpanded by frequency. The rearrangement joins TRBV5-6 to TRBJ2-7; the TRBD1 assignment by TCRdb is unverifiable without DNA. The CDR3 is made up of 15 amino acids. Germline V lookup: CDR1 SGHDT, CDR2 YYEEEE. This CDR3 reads CASSLAGGLNYEQYF.

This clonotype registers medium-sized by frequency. CDR3 in amino acids: CASSLERRVNYGYTF. This chain links TRBV5-6 with TRBJ1-2. Germline V lookup: CDR1 SGHDT, CDR2 YYEEEE. The CDR3 has 15 residues.